The present entry profiles one TCR beta chain with its context. The data originate from a study of cytomegalovirus exposure and HLA in healthy donors. Researchers ran the PCR with 60 Vbeta and 13 Jbeta primers. Assay: immunoSEQ multiplex PCR; the TCRdb copy retains only in-frame clones and omits some. The table includes some 200,000 clones, around three quarters detected once. This receptor was obtained from a boy between 10 and 17 years old in good health and CMV-seronegative. Sequencing input: PBMCs.

The CDR3 loop is CASSSTGDLGEKLFF. Here the CDR3 DNA reads TGTGCCAGCAGCTCAACAGGGGATTTGGGGGAAAAACTGTTTTTT. V gene TRBV5-5 combines with J gene TRBJ1-4; TRBD1 matches at 7 bases. The CDR3 is 15 residues long. The germline V gene encodes CDR1 SGHKS and CDR2 YYEKEE (reference sequence). V lost 3 bases and J lost 8; bases outside the gene matches: 10. The whole variable domain, filled in from reference TRBV5-5 and TRBJ1-4, reads DAGVTQSPTHLIKTRGQQVTLRCSPISGHKSVSWYQQVLGQGPQFIFQYYEKEERGRGNFPDRFSARQFPNYSSELNVNALLLGDSALYLCASSSTGDLGEKLFFGSGTQLSVL.